The rows below give T cell receptor beta chains drawn from one sample of a study of blood T cell repertoires in COVID-19. Clones were read by immunoSEQ multiplex PCR, and TCRdb kept only the in-frame ones, dropping some. The sample lists 110,000 to 150,000 clones, just over 85% occurring once. The specimen sequenced was peripheral blood. The source is a woman aged 55-70 years with acute or convalescent COVID-19. Both conserved end residues are part of each CDR3. D genes are given only for firm matches. Not all rows give a size; the values are once, few, many and, for expanded clones, a class.

-	-	TRBV2	TRBJ2-3	CASSVGRGTDTQYF	TGTGCCAGCAGTGTGGGCAGGGGCACAGATACGCAGTATTTT
few	TRBD1	TRBV5-5	TRBJ1-1	CASSPYRGRTEAFF	TGTGCCAGCAGCCCTTACAGGGGACGGACTGAAGCTTTCTTT
few	TRBD1	TRBV6-5	TRBJ1-4	CASRLQGIANEKLFF	TGTGCCAGCAGACTACAGGGGATTGCTAATGAAAAACTGTTTTTT
-	-	TRBV9	TRBJ2-1	CASSVASRGNEQFF	TGTGCCAGCAGCGTAGCGTCGAGGGGGAATGAGCAGTTCTTC
once	-	TRBV7-2	TRBJ1-3	CASSLNLGAGNTIYF	TGTGCCAGCAGCTTAAATTTGGGAGCTGGAAACACCATATATTTT
-	TRBD2	TRBV7-2	TRBJ2-3	CASSLGRLAGADTQYF	TGTGCCAGCAGCTTAGGGCGGCTAGCGGGGGCAGATACGCAGTATTTT
-	TRBD2	TRBV7-2	TRBJ2-3	CASSFTSGGTNTQYF	TGTGCCAGCAGCTTTACCAGCGGGGGGACTAATACGCAGTATTTT
-	TRBD1	TRBV27	TRBJ2-7	CASSPTPRQGLLPGYEQYF	TGTGCCAGCAGTCCGACCCCAAGACAGGGGTTACTCCCGGGGTACGAGCAGTACTTC
-	TRBD1	TRBV7-2	TRBJ1-2	CASSLVAGGKYGYTF	TGTGCCAGCAGCTTAGTTGCAGGGGGAAAATATGGCTACACCTTC
-	-	TRBV6-4	TRBJ2-3	CASSDSRQGRTDTQYF	TGTGCCAGCAGTGACTCGAGGCAGGGGCGGACAGATACGCAGTATTTT
-	-	TRBV21-1	TRBJ2-2	CASRYRGVAGELFF	TGTGCCAGCAGATACAGGGGCGTAGCCGGGGAGCTGTTTTTT
-	TRBD2	TRBV11-2	TRBJ2-1	CASSPSGTIPTEQFF	TGTGCCAGCAGCCCTAGCGGGACAATCCCCACTGAGCAGTTCTTC
-	TRBD1	TRBV6-1	TRBJ1-1	CASSGGYRGENTEAFF	TGTGCCAGCAGTGGAGGGTACAGGGGGGAGAACACTGAAGCTTTCTTT
-	TRBD2	TRBV6-2/TRBV6-3	TRBJ2-7	CASSSSRGIYEQYF	TGTGCCAGCAGTTCCTCGCGGGGGATTTACGAGCAGTACTTC
-	-	TRBV28	TRBJ1-2	CASSFGQSTLLGGYTF	TGTGCCAGCAGTTTCGGACAGTCCACCCTCCTGGGTGGCTACACCTTC
-	-	TRBV24-1	TRBJ2-3	CATSDSLILRGHTDTQYF	TGTGCCACCAGTGATTCATTAATACTCCGCGGGCACACAGATACGCAGTATTTT
-	TRBD1	TRBV24-1	TRBJ1-2	CATSDGTGWNYGYTF	TGTGCCACCAGTGATGGGACAGGGTGGAACTATGGCTACACCTTC
-	-	TRBV7-3	TRBJ2-6	CASSHQFSGANVLTF	TGTGCCAGCAGCCATCAGTTTTCTGGGGCCAACGTCCTGACTTTC
-	TRBD1	TRBV29-1	TRBJ1-1	CSADRGTEAFF	TGCAGCGCAGACAGGGGAACTGAAGCTTTCTTT
-	TRBD1	TRBV28	TRBJ2-3	CASSFGVGTGLPDTQYF	TGTGCCAGCAGTTTCGGAGTCGGGACAGGGCTTCCAGATACGCAGTATTTT
-	TRBD2	TRBV19	TRBJ2-3	CASSPQGLASTDTQYF	TGTGCCAGTAGTCCGCAGGGACTAGCTAGCACAGATACGCAGTATTTT
once	TRBD1	TRBV19	TRBJ1-5	CASTDWTGHSNQPQHF	TGTGCCAGTACCGATTGGACAGGGCATAGCAATCAGCCCCAGCATTTT
-	-	TRBV5-4	TRBJ2-1	CASSFRGKSYNEQFF	TGTGCCAGCAGCTTCCGGGGTAAGTCCTACAATGAGCAGTTCTTC
-	-	TRBV29-1	TRBJ2-7	CSVLILGGSYEQYF	TGCAGCGTATTAATTCTGGGGGGCTCCTACGAGCAGTACTTC
-	TRBD1	TRBV7-8	TRBJ1-3	CASSYRTGFGNTIYF	TGTGCCAGCAGCTATCGGACAGGGTTTGGAAACACCATATATTTT
once	-	TRBV6-5	TRBJ1-6	CASSLASRVSNSPLHF	TGTGCCAGCAGTTTAGCGTCCCGGGTTTCTAATTCACCCCTCCACTTT
-	TRBD1	TRBV5-4	TRBJ2-6	CATNRGSSGANVLTF	TGTGCCACCAACAGGGGAAGCTCTGGGGCCAACGTCCTGACTTTC
few	-	TRBV27	TRBJ1-3	CASRDDSGNTIYF	TGTGCCAGCCGGGATGACTCTGGAAACACCATATATTTT